This T cell receptor (beta chain) stems from a study of cytomegalovirus exposure and HLA in healthy donors. Findings and caveats of the study: The study flagged around 160 TCR beta chains as cytomegalovirus-associated. In a later analysis, parvovirus B19, influenza, CMV and Epstein-Barr virus appeared linked to several top co-occurrence clusters.

Primers for the PCR totalled 60 Vbeta and 13 Jbeta. Profiled with immunoSEQ multiplex PCR; TCRdb holds only in-frame clones, not every one. The data contain under 200,000 clones, around 80% of them singletons. As to this clone: The antigen is not known. The identical CDR3 is also encoded by other nucleotide sequences in the sample.

Donors were nominally healthy when sampled, though unrecorded immune exposures were likely. J lost 3 bases, V lost 1 base, and 2 bases had no gene match. From germline, CDR1 is SGHAT and CDR2 FQNNGV. CDR3 length: 14 residues. Sequenced: PBMCs. The V gene is TRBV11-2, the J gene TRBJ2-7; 8 positions agree with TRBD1. This TCR came from a male donor in good health and CMV-seropositive. The CDR3 region is CASSLGTGLYEQYF. The CDR3 bases are TGTGCCAGCAGCTTAGGGACAGGGCTCTACGAGCAGTACTTC.